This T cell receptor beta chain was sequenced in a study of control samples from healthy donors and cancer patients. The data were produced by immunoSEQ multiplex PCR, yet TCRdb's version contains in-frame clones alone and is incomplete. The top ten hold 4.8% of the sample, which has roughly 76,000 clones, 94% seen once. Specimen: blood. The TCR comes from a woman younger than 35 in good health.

This chain's CDR3 is CASSFSGGKQETQYF. CDR3 DNA: TGTGCCAGCAGCTTTTCGGGGGGGAAACAAGAGACCCAGTACTTC. The V and J genes are TRBV11-2 and TRBJ2-5, with TRBD2 identical over 8 bases. V dropped 3 bases and J dropped 2; count of bases not matched to a gene: 5. The CDR3 consists of 15 residues. The germline gives CDR1 SGHAT, CDR2 FQNNGV.